This T cell receptor (beta chain) was captured by sequencing in a study of T-cell reconstitution after alpha-beta-depleted transplantation in children. Findings and caveats of the study: After transplant, high TCRbeta diversity at day 60 in some patients arose from surviving recipient T cells and thymic progenitors. At one year after transplant, newly produced T cells mostly accounted for T-cell counts and diversity. Approximately two months post-transplant, alpha-beta T cells reportedly originated from several hundred expanded graft clones.

Remarks on this clonotype: Its antigen is as yet unknown.

From germline, CDR1 is LNHNV and CDR2 YYDKDF (reference sequence). The CDR3 covers 14 residues. V was pared by 5 bases and J by 1 base, with 11 bases between. As it was prepared, the TCRbeta library received unique molecular identifiers. TCRdb re-analysed the PCR reads in MiXCR, keeping a single row per CDR3 protein. The sample contains approximately 500,000 distinct CDR3 sequences, 25% to 30% of which appear only once. The chain carries TRBV15 and TRBJ1-1; weak D call: TRBD1 (6 bases). This receptor was taken from a boy less than two years old with Wiskott-Aldrich syndrome, due to receive a stem cell transplant. The specimen comprised PBMCs, sampled before TCRalphabeta/CD19-depleted stem cell transplant. The CDR3 bases are TGTGCCACCAGCGTGGGACATCAGAACACTGAAGCTTTCTTT. This gives the protein CATSVGHQNTEAFF. Combining the CDR3 with reference TRBV15 and TRBJ1-1 gives the whole variable domain DAMVIQNPRYQVTQFGKPVTLSCSQTLNHNVMYWYQQKSSQAPKLLFHYYDKDFNNEADTPDNFQSRRPNTSFCFLDIRSPGLGDTAMYLCATSVGHQNTEAFFGQGTRLTVV.